This T cell receptor (beta chain) was captured by sequencing in a study of T cell responses to AZD1222 COVID-19 vaccine. General study findings and limits: Donors skewed white British and female; clonal diversity was possibly underestimated. Epitopes outside B.1.351 and B.1.1.7 mutated regions reportedly drew nearly half of spike TCRs.

Produced via immunoSEQ multiplex PCR; TCRdb's table is partial and in-frame only. The table records about 130,000 clones, 75% to 90% of them present only once. Trimming cost V 5 bases and J 4 bases, with 14 bases left between them. The CDR3 covers 14 residues. Germline CDR1 and CDR2: SGHTA and FQGNSA. Both about-4-week and about-12-week second-dose recipients were combined. Notes on this clone: Its specificity is unknown.

Source: peripheral blood, taken 28 days after the second AZD1222 dose. The genes are TRBV7-2 and TRBJ2-5; tentative D call: TRBD2 (6 bases). This TCR came from an adult who received the AZD1222 COVID-19 vaccine. The CDR3 sequence: CASSPGGARETQYF. The CDR3 region has the DNA TGTGCCAGCAGCCCCGGCGGGGCTCGAGAGACCCAGTACTTC.